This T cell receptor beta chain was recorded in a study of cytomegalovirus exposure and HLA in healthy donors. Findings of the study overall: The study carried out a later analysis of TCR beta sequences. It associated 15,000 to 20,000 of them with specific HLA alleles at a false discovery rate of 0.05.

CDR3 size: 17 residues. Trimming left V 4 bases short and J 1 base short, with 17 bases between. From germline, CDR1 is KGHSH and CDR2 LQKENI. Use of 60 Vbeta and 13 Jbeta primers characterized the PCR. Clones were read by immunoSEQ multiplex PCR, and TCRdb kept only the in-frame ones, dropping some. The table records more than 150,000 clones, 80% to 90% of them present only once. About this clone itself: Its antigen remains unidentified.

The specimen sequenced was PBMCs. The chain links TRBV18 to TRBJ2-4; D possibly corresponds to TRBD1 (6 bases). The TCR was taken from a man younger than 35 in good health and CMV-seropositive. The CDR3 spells CASSLLTGGMAKNIQYF. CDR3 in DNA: TGTGCCAGCTCACTACTGACAGGTGGGATGGCCAAAAACATTCAGTACTTC.